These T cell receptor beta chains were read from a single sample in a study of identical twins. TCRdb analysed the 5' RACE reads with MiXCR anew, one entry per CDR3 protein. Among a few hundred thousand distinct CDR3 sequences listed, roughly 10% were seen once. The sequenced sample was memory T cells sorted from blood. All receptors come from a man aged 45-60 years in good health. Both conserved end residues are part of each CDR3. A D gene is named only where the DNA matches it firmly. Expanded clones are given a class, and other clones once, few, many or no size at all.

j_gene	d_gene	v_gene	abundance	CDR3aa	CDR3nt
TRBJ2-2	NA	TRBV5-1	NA	CASSWGSGELFF	TGCGCCAGCAGCTGGGGTTCCGGGGAGCTGTTTTTT
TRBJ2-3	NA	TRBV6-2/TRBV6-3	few	CASSYGSGTNTDTQYF	TGTGCCAGCAGTTACGGTAGCGGAACTAACACAGATACGCAGTATTTT
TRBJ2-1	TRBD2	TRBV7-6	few	CASSLAVSGHEQFF	TGTGCCAGCAGCTTAGCCGTTAGCGGGCATGAGCAGTTCTTC
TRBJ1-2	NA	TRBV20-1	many	CSARQVFNYGYTF	TGCAGTGCTAGACAGGTGTTTAACTATGGCTACACCTTC
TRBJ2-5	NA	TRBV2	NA	CASKRGQDQETQYF	TGTGCCAGCAAGCGGGGACAGGACCAAGAGACCCAGTACTTC
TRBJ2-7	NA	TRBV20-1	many	CSARVSQLYEQYF	TGCAGTGCTAGAGTTTCGCAGCTCTACGAGCAGTACTTC
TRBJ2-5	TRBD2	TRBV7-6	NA	CASSPMGGTQETQYF	TGTGCCAGCAGCCCGATGGGGGGGACCCAAGAGACCCAGTACTTC
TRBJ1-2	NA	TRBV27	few	CASSSSDKVYGYTF	TGTGCCAGCAGTTCCTCGGACAAGGTCTATGGCTACACCTTC
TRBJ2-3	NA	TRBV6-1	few	CASSESGLGDTQYF	TGTGCCAGCAGTGAAAGTGGGTTGGGAGATACGCAGTATTTT
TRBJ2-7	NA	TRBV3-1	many	CASSRGPEIYEQYF	TGTGCCAGCAGCCGGGGACCCGAAATCTACGAGCAGTACTTC
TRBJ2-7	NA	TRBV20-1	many	CSASRSGVYEQYF	TGCAGTGCTAGCCGCAGCGGCGTCTACGAGCAGTACTTC
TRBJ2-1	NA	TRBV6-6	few	CASSSGSKGDQFF	TGTGCCAGCAGTTCGGGTAGCAAGGGGGACCAGTTCTTC
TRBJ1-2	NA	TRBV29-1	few	CSVTVTNYGYTF	TGCAGCGTAACAGTGACTAACTATGGCTACACCTTC
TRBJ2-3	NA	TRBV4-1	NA	CASSQLFGHNTDTQYF	TGCGCCAGCAGCCAGTTGTTCGGGCACAACACAGATACGCAGTATTTT
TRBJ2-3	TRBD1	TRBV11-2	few	CASSPQGGTDTQYF	TGTGCCAGCAGCCCCCAGGGGGGCACAGATACGCAGTATTTT
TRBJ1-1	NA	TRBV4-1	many	CASSPGQTNTEAFF	TGCGCCAGCAGCCCCGGACAGACGAACACTGAAGCTTTCTTT
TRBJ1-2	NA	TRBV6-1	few	CASTYRGGGYGYTF	TGTGCCAGCACGTATCGGGGGGGTGGCTATGGCTACACCTTC
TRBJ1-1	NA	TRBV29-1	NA	CSVLNTEAFF	TGCAGCGTGCTGAACACTGAAGCTTTCTTT
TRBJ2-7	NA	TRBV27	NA	CASSLIRGVSYEQYF	TGTGCCAGCAGTTTGATCAGGGGGGTCTCCTACGAGCAGTACTTC
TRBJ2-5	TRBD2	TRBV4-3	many	CASSQDLPRGSQETQYF	TGCGCCAGCAGCCAAGATCTTCCGCGGGGGTCCCAAGAGACCCAGTACTTC
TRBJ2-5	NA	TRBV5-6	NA	CASSTAQETQYF	TGTGCCAGCAGCACCGCACAAGAGACCCAGTACTTC
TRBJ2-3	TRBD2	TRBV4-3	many	CASSQDLRLAGRSSTDTQYF	TGCGCCAGCAGCCAAGATCTAAGACTAGCGGGGAGATCAAGCACAGATACGCAGTATTTT
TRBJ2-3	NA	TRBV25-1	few	CASSHLEGGGTDTQYF	TGTGCCAGCAGTCACCTAGAGGGAGGGGGAACAGATACGCAGTATTTT
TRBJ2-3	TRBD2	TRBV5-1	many	CASSFSGGAKDTQYF	TGCGCCAGCAGCTTTAGCGGGGGGGCCAAAGATACGCAGTATTTT
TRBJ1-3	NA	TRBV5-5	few	CASSPGVRGRNTIYF	TGTGCCAGCAGCCCTGGGGTCAGGGGACGAAACACCATATATTTT
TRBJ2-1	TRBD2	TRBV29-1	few	CSVGLAGVEQFF	TGCAGCGTTGGGCTAGCGGGAGTTGAGCAGTTCTTC
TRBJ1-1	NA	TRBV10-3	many	CATAWTLNTEAFF	TGTGCCACAGCGTGGACTTTGAACACTGAAGCTTTCTTT
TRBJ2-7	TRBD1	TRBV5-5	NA	CASSQGQGSWEQYF	TGTGCCAGCAGCCAGGGACAGGGTTCTTGGGAGCAGTACTTC
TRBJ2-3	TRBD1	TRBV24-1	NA	CATSGGTGRWTDTQYF	TGTGCCACCAGTGGTGGGACAGGGAGATGGACAGATACGCAGTATTTT
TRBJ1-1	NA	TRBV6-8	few	CASSQTGITEAFF	TGTGCCAGCAGCCAAACAGGGATCACTGAAGCTTTCTTT
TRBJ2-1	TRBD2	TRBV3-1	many	CASSLRLAGGYEQFF	TGTGCCAGCAGCCTCCGACTAGCGGGGGGGTATGAGCAGTTCTTC
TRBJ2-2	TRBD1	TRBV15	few	CATSRGQGAGELFF	TGTGCCACCAGCAGAGGCCAGGGGGCCGGGGAGCTGTTTTTT
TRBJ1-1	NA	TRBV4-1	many	CASSPGTQNTEAFF	TGCGCCAGCAGCCCCGGGACACAGAACACTGAAGCTTTCTTT
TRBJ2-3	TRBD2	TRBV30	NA	CAWSVRTSGSPDTQYF	TGTGCCTGGAGTGTACGGACTAGCGGGAGCCCAGATACGCAGTATTTT
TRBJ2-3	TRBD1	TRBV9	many	CASSVGGQGITDTQYF	TGTGCCAGCAGCGTAGGTGGACAGGGGATCACAGATACGCAGTATTTT
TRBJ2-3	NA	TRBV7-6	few	CASSRGWREADTQYF	TGTGCCAGCAGCAGGGGCTGGCGAGAGGCAGATACGCAGTATTTT
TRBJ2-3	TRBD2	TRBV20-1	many	CSASSLAGRVTDTQYF	TGCAGTGCTAGTAGCCTAGCGGGGAGGGTAACAGATACGCAGTATTTT
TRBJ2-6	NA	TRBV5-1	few	CASSSVTGANVLTF	TGCGCCAGCAGCTCCGTCACTGGGGCCAACGTCCTGACTTTC
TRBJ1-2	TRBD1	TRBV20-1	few	CSAEDRDGYTF	TGCAGTGCCGAAGACAGGGACGGCTACACCTTC
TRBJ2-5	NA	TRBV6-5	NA	CASSYGLVQETQYF	TGTGCCAGCAGTTACGGCCTAGTTCAAGAGACCCAGTACTTC
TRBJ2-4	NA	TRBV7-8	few	CASSPSTGRSNIQYF	TGTGCCAGCAGCCCGTCGACGGGCAGATCAAACATTCAGTACTTC
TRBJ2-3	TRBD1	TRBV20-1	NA	CSARTGISTDTQYF	TGCAGTGCTAGGACAGGGATAAGCACAGATACGCAGTATTTT
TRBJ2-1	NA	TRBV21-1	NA	CASSKEVGGSYNEQFF	TGTGCCAGCAGCAAAGAGGTGGGTGGCTCCTACAATGAGCAGTTCTTC
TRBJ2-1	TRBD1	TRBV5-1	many	CASSTDRVVDGEQFF	TGCGCCAGCAGCACGGACAGGGTGGTTGATGGTGAGCAGTTCTTC
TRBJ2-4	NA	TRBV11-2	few	CASSQTNIQYF	TGTGCCAGCAGCCAGACGAACATTCAGTACTTC
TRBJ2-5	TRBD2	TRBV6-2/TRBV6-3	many	CASSYNAAGGPGETQYF	TGTGCCAGCAGTTACAACGCTGCGGGAGGGCCGGGAGAGACCCAGTACTTC
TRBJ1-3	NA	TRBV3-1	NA	CASKRTSGNTIYF	TGTGCCAGCAAGAGGACATCAGGAAACACCATATATTTT
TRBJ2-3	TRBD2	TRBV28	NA	CASSLSPLGGGGTDTQYF	TGTGCCAGCAGTTTATCACCCCTCGGCGGGGGGGGAACAGATACGCAGTATTTT
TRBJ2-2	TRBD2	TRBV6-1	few	CASSDRFSGRAVGELFF	TGTGCCAGCAGTGATCGCTTTAGCGGGAGGGCCGTCGGGGAGCTGTTTTTT
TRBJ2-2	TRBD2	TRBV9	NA	CASSVGLLASGRAYPNTGELFF	TGTGCCAGCAGCGTAGGATTGTTGGCTAGCGGGAGGGCTTACCCGAACACCGGGGAGCTGTTTTTT
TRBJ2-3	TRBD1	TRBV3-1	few	CASSPGTGTDTQYF	TGTGCCAGCAGCCCGGGGACAGGCACAGATACGCAGTATTTT
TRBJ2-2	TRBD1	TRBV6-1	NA	CASRRLGQGTGELFF	TGTGCCAGCAGACGACTGGGACAGGGCACCGGGGAGCTGTTTTTT
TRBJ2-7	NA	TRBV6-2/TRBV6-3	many	CASRPDSYEQYF	TGTGCCAGCAGACCCGACAGCTACGAGCAGTACTTC
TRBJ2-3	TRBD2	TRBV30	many	CAWTQRGLAGPLPSADTQYF	TGTGCCTGGACCCAGAGGGGACTAGCGGGGCCTCTCCCATCAGCAGATACGCAGTATTTT
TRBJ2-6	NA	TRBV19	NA	CASQDSYSGANVLTF	TGTGCCAGTCAGGACAGCTACTCTGGGGCCAACGTCCTGACTTTC